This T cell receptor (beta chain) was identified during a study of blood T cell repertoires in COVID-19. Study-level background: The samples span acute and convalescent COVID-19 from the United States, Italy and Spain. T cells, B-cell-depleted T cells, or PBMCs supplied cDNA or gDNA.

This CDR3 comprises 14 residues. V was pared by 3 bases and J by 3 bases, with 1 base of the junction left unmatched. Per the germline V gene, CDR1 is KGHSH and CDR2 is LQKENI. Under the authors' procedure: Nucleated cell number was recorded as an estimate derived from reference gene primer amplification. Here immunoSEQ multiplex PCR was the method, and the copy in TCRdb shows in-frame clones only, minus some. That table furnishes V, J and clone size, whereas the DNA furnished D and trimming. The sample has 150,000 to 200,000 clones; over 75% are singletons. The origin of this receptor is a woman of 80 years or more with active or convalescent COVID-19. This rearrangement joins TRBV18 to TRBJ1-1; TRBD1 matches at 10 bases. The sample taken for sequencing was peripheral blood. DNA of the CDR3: TGTGCCAGCTCACCGACAGGGGGCGACACTGAAGCTTTCTTT. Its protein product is CASSPTGGDTEAFF.